The text below deals with one T cell receptor beta chain. One entry per CDR3 protein results from TCRdb running MiXCR on the 5' RACE reads. The sample shows about 360,000 distinct CDR3 sequences, under 7.5% of them seen only once. This specimen belongs to a study of T cells after yellow fever vaccination. Per germline, CDR1 WNHNN and CDR2 SYGVQD (reference sequence). V was clipped by 2 bases and J by 5 bases, with 5 bases between them. The CDR3 loop spans 12 amino acids. The TCR was taken from a man aged 30 to 45 who received the YFV17D yellow fever vaccine. Specimen: PBMCs, collected 5 days after the yellow fever booster vaccination. The chain has TRBV10-1 and TRBJ2-3; TRBD1 or TRBD2 may be the D gene (5 bases each). Here the CDR3 reads CASSEGGDTQYF. CDR3 in DNA: TGCGCCAGCAGTGAGGGGGGAGATACGCAGTATTTT.